The 31 T cell receptor beta chains presented below share a single source sample, sequenced in a study of T cell repertoires in cytomegalovirus infection. TCRdb redid the calling of the reads with MiXCR, one entry per CDR3 protein. The sample has around 900,000 distinct CDR3 sequences; roughly 31% are singletons. No antigens are known for them. Sequenced here: cultured CD8+ T cells from PBMCs, sampled from culture after CMV antigen stimulation. The receptors derive from a human donor in good health (CMV status not recorded). Some clones in this sample may be carry-over from other donors' samples.

This clonotype was detected a few times. V usage is TRBV6-5 and J usage is TRBJ1-2; 10 bases match TRBD1. Germline V gene sequence: CDR1 MNHEY, CDR2 SVGAGI. Trimming removed 3 bases from V and 2 bases from J; junction bases left unmatched: 12. This CDR3 region has 18 residues. The CDR3 sequence: CASSYSQLDRGANYGYTF. The CDR3, as DNA: TGTGCCAGCAGTTATTCACAATTGGACAGGGGGGCCAACTATGGCTACACCTTC.

The chain uses TRBV19 and TRBJ1-3; D may be TRBD1 (6 bases). Germline V gene lookup returns CDR1 LNHDA and CDR2 SQIVND (reference sequence). Trimming removed 2 bases at V and 3 bases at J, with 17 bases between. The CDR3 is made up of 17 amino acids. CDR3 nucleotide sequence: TGTGCCAGTAGTATATTTTGGATGGGACATATTGGAAACACCATATATTTT. This gives the protein CASSIFWMGHIGNTIYF.

DNA of the CDR3: TGTGCCAGCTTCGGGGGCTTGTATGGCTACACCTTC. This codes for CASFGGLYGYTF. V is TRBV6-1 and J is TRBJ1-2; tentative D call: TRBD1 (6 bases). Germline V gives CDR1 MNHNS, CDR2 SASEGT. The CDR3 covers 12 residues. V gave up 8 bases and J gave up 5 bases, with 12 bases separating them.

The chain combines TRBV6-1 with TRBJ1-1, with a possible D match to TRBD1 (5 bases). The germline gives CDR1 MNHNS, CDR2 SASEGT. The CDR3 extends over 16 amino acids. Trimming took off 5 bases at V and 6 bases at J, with 22 bases between the two ends. Here the CDR3 DNA reads TGTGCCAGCAGTCAGGTAATGGGTCAGGGAGCCGCTGAAGCTTTCTTT. As protein: CASSQVMGQGAAEAFF.

The chain uses TRBV7-6 and TRBJ1-4, with D hard to call. From germline, CDR1 is SGHVS and CDR2 FNYEAQ. V shed 8 bases and J shed 6 bases, with 10 bases lying between them. The CDR3 sequence is 12 residues long. CDR3 in DNA: TGTGCCAGCTCGGATTCGTATGAAAAACTGTTTTTT. Amino acid sequence: CASSDSYEKLFF.

J is TRBJ1-4 and V is TRBV5-4, with 10 bases fitting TRBD1. V was pared by 3 bases and J by 14 bases, with 7 bases of the junction left unmatched. This CDR3 is 13 amino acids long. In germline, CDR1 is SGHNT, CDR2 YYREEE (reference sequence). CDR3 DNA sequence: TGTGCCAGCAGCTCCCCGGGACAGGGGACCCTGTTTTTT. Translating it yields CASSSPGQGTLFF.

This clonotype was observed at least ten times. This rearrangement joins TRBV7-8 to TRBJ2-5; D could derive from TRBD1 or TRBD2 (5 bases each). CDR1 is SGHVS, CDR2 FQNEAQ, per germline. Trimming took off 5 bases at V and 3 bases at J, with 16 bases between the two ends. The CDR3 has 15 residues. CDR3 bases: TGTGCCAGCAGCCCAAATGTGGGGCGGGAAGAGACCCAGTACTTC. Translating gives CASSPNVGREETQYF.

The chain links TRBV6-6 to TRBJ2-2, with a weak D call TRBD1 (6 bases). Germline CDR1 and CDR2: MNHNY and SVGAGI (reference sequence). V lost 5 bases and J 5 bases, leaving 18 bases between the germline ends. The CDR3 loop spans 16 amino acids. The CDR3 nucleotides are TGTGCCAGCAGTACGCTCCGGGACAAAAGAACCGGGGAGCTGTTTTTT. Its translation is CASSTLRDKRTGELFF.

This clonotype came up a few times. This rearrangement joins TRBV6-5 to TRBJ2-1; perhaps TRBD2 as D (5 bases). V lost 7 bases and J lost 11, with 15 bases in between. Looked up from germline, CDR1 is MNHEY and CDR2 is SVGAGI. The CDR3 is made up of 12 amino acids. CDR3 nucleotide sequence: TGTGCCAGCAACAAAAAAAGGGAGAAGCAGTTCTTC. Protein sequence: CASNKKREKQFF.

At least ten counts were recorded for this clonotype. V is TRBV7-2 and J is TRBJ1-1, with 7 bases lining up with TRBD1. This CDR3 has 14 residues. The germline V gene encodes CDR1 SGHTA and CDR2 FQGNSA. Trimming at V came to 5 bases and at J to 6 bases, leaving 9 bases not matched to a gene. CDR3 DNA sequence: TGTGCCAGCAGCCCGGTGACAGGGACCCCTGAAGCTTTCTTT. Translating gives CASSPVTGTPEAFF.

The rearrangement joins TRBV5-4 to TRBJ2-7, with 10 positions matching TRBD2. The V gene end was trimmed by 4 bases and the J gene end by 6 bases; junction bases not matched to a gene: 10. Per germline, CDR1 SGHNT and CDR2 YYREEE (reference sequence). The CDR3 spans 15 residues. The CDR3, as DNA: TGTGCCAGCAGCCTCCCTAGCGGGGGAGGTTCCGAGCAGTACTTC. Protein product: CASSLPSGGGSEQYF.

As DNA, the CDR3 is TGTGCCAGTAGTCCCCTTGGAGAAGCGGGGTACACAGATACGCAGTATTTT. As protein: CASSPLGEAGYTDTQYF. J is TRBJ2-3 and V is TRBV19; 7 positions agree with TRBD2. This CDR3 contains 17 residues. Germline CDR1 and CDR2: LNHDA and SQIVND (reference sequence). The V and J ends lost 5 bases and 2 bases, in that order; junction bases with no gene match: 13.

The CDR3 region has the DNA TGTGCCAGCAGCGATGGAGGGGCGTACACTGAAGCTTTCTTT. Amino acid sequence: CASSDGGAYTEAFF. The V gene is TRBV7-6, the J gene TRBJ1-1, with D possibly TRBD1 on 5 matching bases. The CDR3 is 14 residues long. Trimming removed 5 bases from V and 3 bases from J, with 13 bases in between. Germline CDR1 and CDR2: SGHVS and FNYEAQ.

Ten or more counts support this clonotype. The genes are TRBV7-8 and TRBJ1-5, with 9 nucleotides matching TRBD1. From germline, CDR1 is SGHVS and CDR2 FQNEAQ. The trim removed 5 bases at V and 1 base at J, leaving 12 bases unmatched. The CDR3 runs to 18 residues. In nucleotides, the CDR3 is TGTGCCAGCAGCCCCCGGGACAGGGTGGTTTTGAGCAATCAGCCCCAGCATTTT. Residues: CASSPRDRVVLSNQPQHF.

This clonotype showed up many times. The chain carries TRBV7-2 and TRBJ1-4, with D uncertain. Trimming took 5 bases from V and 0 from J, leaving 10 bases between them. CDR1 and CDR2 (germline): SGHTA, FQGNSA. This CDR3 has 15 amino acids. The CDR3, as DNA: TGTGCCAGCAGCCCCCGTCTGGCAACTAATGAAAAACTGTTTTTT. Translation: CASSPRLATNEKLFF.

V usage is TRBV12-3 or TRBV12-4 and J usage is TRBJ2-5; 7 bases are a match to TRBD1. The CDR3 loop spans 14 amino acids. The V and J ends lost 6 bases and 3 bases, in that order; junction bases with no gene match: 7. The CDR3: CASRYRGDEETQYF. DNA for the CDR3: TGTGCCAGCAGGTACAGGGGAGACGAAGAGACCCAGTACTTC.

The table lists this clonotype with a count of one. The gene calls are TRBV11-2 and TRBJ1-5; D is undetermined. From germline, CDR1 is SGHAT and CDR2 FQNNGV. V was shortened by 5 bases and J by 0 bases, with 11 bases between the two germline ends. The CDR3 runs 15 residues. The CDR3 here is CASSHAGYSNQPQHF. The CDR3 region has the DNA TGTGCCAGCAGCCACGCGGGTTATAGCAATCAGCCCCAGCATTTT.

This clonotype was counted a few times. This rearrangement joins TRBV6-5 to TRBJ2-7, with 9 bases fitting TRBD1. J gave up 6 bases and V 4 bases, and 4 bases lay outside the gene matches. The CDR3 runs to 13 residues. The germline gives CDR1 MNHEY, CDR2 SVGAGI. CDR3: CASSFGTGSEQYV. The DNA for the CDR3 is TGTGCCAGCAGTTTTGGGACAGGGAGCGAGCAGTACGTC.

The chain links TRBV2 to TRBJ2-5; 8 bases fit TRBD2. This CDR3 contains 13 residues. In germline, CDR1 is SNHLY, CDR2 FYNNEI. J lost 5 bases, V lost 9 bases, and 8 bases had no gene match. DNA for the CDR3: TGTGCCAGTCCCCTCAAGCGGGGGGAGACCCAGTACTTC. Encoded protein: CASPLKRGETQYF.

The chain employs TRBV15 and TRBJ1-2; tentatively, D is TRBD1 (6 bases). Between the trimmed V and J ends, which lost 3 bases and 8 bases, there was a span of 28 bases. The V gene's germline CDR1 is LNHNV and CDR2 YYDKDF (reference sequence). The CDR3 extends over 18 amino acids. The CDR3 sequence is CATSSSHREVGSDGGYTF. CDR3 nucleotides: TGTGCCACCAGCAGCTCGCACAGGGAAGTAGGGAGCGATGGGGGCTACACCTTC.

This chain connects TRBV25-1 to TRBJ2-2, with D hard to call. CDR3 size: 12 residues. Deletions cut 1 base from V and 7 bases from J, with 4 bases between. CDR1 MGHDK and CDR2 SYGVNS come from the germline V gene. CDR3 DNA sequence: TGTGCCAGCAGTGAATGGGACGGGGAGCTGTTTTTT. Its protein product is CASSEWDGELFF.

This chain joins TRBV6-2 or TRBV6-3 and TRBJ2-5; the match to TRBD1 covers 9 bases. Germline values: CDR1 MNHEY, CDR2 SVGEGT. This CDR3 spans 14 amino acids. The J segment lost 7 bases and the V segment lost 5 bases, leaving 8 bases of the junction unmatched. In DNA, the CDR3 is TGTGCCAGCAGTGATACAGGGGGCGTATGGACCCAGTACTTC. Translation: CASSDTGGVWTQYF.

This clonotype was seen more than once but under ten times. The chain recombines TRBV10-3 with TRBJ2-2; 8 nucleotides match TRBD1. Germline values: CDR1 ENHRY, CDR2 SYGVKD. J lost 9 bases, V lost 4 bases, and 4 bases had no gene match. The CDR3 contains 13 residues. The CDR3 sequence is CAISGTGIRELFF. For the CDR3, the DNA is TGTGCCATCAGTGGGACAGGGATACGGGAGCTGTTTTTT.

This clonotype was seen a few times. This chain links TRBV6-2 or TRBV6-3 with TRBJ1-1, with 8 bases fitting TRBD1. The CDR3 length is 16 residues. J gave up 6 bases and V 2 bases, and 11 bases lay outside the gene matches. From germline, CDR1 is MNHEY and CDR2 SVGEGT. The CDR3 loop reads CASSYEVGQGFPEAFF. In DNA, the CDR3 is TGTGCCAGCAGTTACGAGGTCGGACAGGGCTTTCCTGAAGCTTTCTTT.

This chain uses TRBV7-9 with TRBJ1-1; 12 bases fit TRBD1. CDR1 is SEHNR, CDR2 FQNEAQ, per germline (reference sequence). The CDR3 consists of 13 residues. The ends lost 5 bases at V and 12 bases at J; junction bases unmatched: 7. Written as DNA, the CDR3 is TGTGCCAGCAGCGGGGACAGGGGGCGGAAGACTTTCTTT. It specifies CASSGDRGRKTFF.

This clonotype was picked up a small number of times. The chain carries TRBV20-1 and TRBJ1-5; no reliable D call. With 0 bases removed from V and 0 bases from J, the gap between germline ends came to 12 bases. The CDR3 runs 16 residues. Germline CDR1 is DFQATT and CDR2 is SNEGSKA (reference sequence). CDR3 region: CSARDLAGYSNQPQHF. CDR3 coding DNA: TGCAGTGCTAGAGATCTTGCGGGCTATAGCAATCAGCCCCAGCATTTT.

This clonotype was counted only a few times. The chain employs TRBV12-3 or TRBV12-4 and TRBJ2-1, with a possible D match to TRBD1 (6 bases). The CDR3 runs 16 residues. The ends were cut back, 2 bases at V and 5 bases at J, with 16 bases in the middle. The CDR3 nucleotides read TGTGCCAGCAGTTTACTACAGGGTCCTTTGGACAATGAGCAGTTCTTC. It is translated as CASSLLQGPLDNEQFF.

This chain connects TRBV19 to TRBJ2-3; 11 bases are shared with TRBD2. V was pared by 7 bases and J by 2 bases, with 8 bases of the junction left unmatched. CDR3 length: 16 amino acids. Germline lookup yields CDR1 LNHDA and CDR2 SQIVND (reference sequence). CDR3 sequence: CASTARLAGTTDTQYF. The CDR3 coding sequence is TGTGCCAGTACCGCCAGACTAGCGGGGACCACAGATACGCAGTATTTT. The full variable domain, rest sourced from reference TRBV19 and TRBJ2-3, is DGGITQSPKYLFRKEGQNVTLSCEQNLNHDAMYWYRQDPGQGLRLIYYSQIVNDFQKGDIAEGYSVSREKKESFPLTVTSAQKNPTAFYLCASTARLAGTTDTQYFGPGTRLTVL.

This clonotype was detected ten times or more. This rearrangement joins TRBV12-3 or TRBV12-4 to TRBJ2-1; TRBD2 matches 11 bases. This CDR3 has 16 residues. V lost 8 bases and J lost 2; bases outside the gene matches: 8. Written as DNA, the CDR3 is TGTGCCAGCCGCGGTTTAGCGGGGGGGGCCTACAATGAGCAGTTCTTC. Translating it yields CASRGLAGGAYNEQFF.

This chain joins TRBV5-4 and TRBJ2-3, with TRBD1 as a possible D gene (9 bases). This CDR3 contains 15 residues. V was clipped by 5 bases and J by 5 bases, with 18 bases between them. Germline lookup yields CDR1 SGHNT and CDR2 YYREEE (reference sequence). The CDR3 sequence: CASRRGDRDRDTQYF. DNA of the CDR3: TGTGCCAGCAGGCGGGGGGACAGGGATAGAGATACGCAGTATTTT.

The V gene is TRBV3-1, the J gene TRBJ1-5; D is uncertain. This CDR3 is built from 15 residues. With 5 bases removed from V and 3 bases from J, the gap between germline ends came to 14 bases. Germline loops: CDR1 LGHDT, CDR2 YNNKEL (reference sequence). The CDR3 sequence is CASSSRTDFNQPQHF. The CDR3 DNA reads TGTGCCAGCAGCTCTCGGACGGATTTCAATCAGCCCCAGCATTTT.